These 8 T cell receptor beta chains were sequenced from one sample in a study of OX40 agonist ivuxolimab in advanced cancers. Assay used: immunoSEQ multiplex PCR; TCRdb lists only in-frame clones, some missing. In the table there are roughly 80,000 clones, approximately 85% of which are singletons. This specimen consisted of CD4+ or CD8+ T cells sorted from blood, obtained in a trial of the OX40 agonist ivuxolimab. All receptors come from an adult with an advanced solid tumor such as melanoma, head and neck, liver or kidney cancer.

V gene TRBV18 combines with J gene TRBJ1-1; perhaps TRBD1 as D (5 bases). CDR3 length: 15 amino acids. Trimming pared 3 bases from V and 1 base from J, leaving 12 bases between. The germline gives CDR1 KGHSH, CDR2 LQKENI. CDR3 residues: CASSPPDSPNTEAFF. The CDR3 DNA is TGTGCCAGCTCACCCCCTGACAGCCCGAACACTGAAGCTTTCTTT.

The chain couples TRBV2 to TRBJ2-1, with TRBD1 as a possible D gene (5 bases). Germline CDR1 reads SNHLY; CDR2 reads FYNNEI. V gave up 1 base and J gave up 6 bases, with 7 bases separating them. The CDR3 totals 13 residues. The CDR3 is CASSEGQRNEQFF. Written as DNA, the CDR3 is TGTGCCAGCAGTGAAGGACAGCGCAATGAGCAGTTCTTC.

The rearrangement joins TRBV18 to TRBJ1-4; possibly TRBD1 for D (5 bases). The germline V gene encodes CDR1 KGHSH and CDR2 LQKENI. V shed 3 bases and J shed 7 bases, with 15 bases lying between them. The CDR3 is made up of 15 amino acids. The CDR3 DNA reads TGTGCCAGCTCACCCCCGGGACCGCGGGGTGAAAAACTGTTTTTT. Translation: CASSPPGPRGEKLFF.

The genes are TRBV29-1 and TRBJ2-7; D possibly corresponds to TRBD2 (7 bases). In germline, CDR1 is SQVTM, CDR2 ANQGSEA. The CDR3 length is 13 residues. Trimming took 6 bases from V and 6 from J, leaving 18 bases between them. The CDR3 loop is CSVRGAGLGEQYF. The CDR3 coding sequence is TGCAGCGTCCGGGGGGCAGGGTTAGGCGAGCAGTACTTC.

This chain joins TRBV6-1 and TRBJ2-2, with TRBD1 matching 12 bases. V lost 2 bases and J lost 0; bases outside the gene matches: 4. The CDR3 loop spans 18 amino acids. Germline CDR1 MNHNS, CDR2 SASEGT. For the CDR3, the DNA is TGTGCCAGCAGTGAATCCGGGACAGGGGGCACGAACACCGGGGAGCTGTTTTTT. Amino acids: CASSESGTGGTNTGELFF.

The gene calls are TRBV11-2 and TRBJ2-2; D is possibly TRBD1 (5 bases). Trimming removed 0 bases from V and 3 bases from J, with 8 bases in between. The CDR3 spans 15 residues. CDR1 is SGHAT, CDR2 FQNNGV, per germline. The CDR3 is CASSLEPTDTGELFF. CDR3 nucleotide sequence: TGTGCCAGCAGCTTAGAGCCGACAGACACCGGGGAGCTGTTTTTT.

V and J are TRBV7-2 and TRBJ1-6; TRBD1 might be the D (5 bases). CDR3 length: 16 residues. Germline V gives CDR1 SGHTA, CDR2 FQGNSA. V was shortened by 1 base and J by 7 bases, with 14 bases between the two germline ends. In DNA, the CDR3 is TGTGCCAGCAGCTTAGGGGAGGGACGGATGAATTCACCCCTCCACTTT. It is translated as CASSLGEGRMNSPLHF.

The chain employs TRBV7-3 and TRBJ2-2; TRBD1 matches at 7 bases. V shed 5 bases and J 2 bases; nucleotides not matched to a gene: 5. Germline assignment: CDR1 SGHTA and CDR2 FQGTGA. The CDR3 is 15 residues long. CDR3 nucleotide sequence: TGTGCCAGCAGCCCATGGACAGGAAACACCGGGGAGCTGTTTTTT. Translation: CASSPWTGNTGELFF. Drawing the rest from reference TRBV7-3 and TRBJ2-2, the complete variable domain is GAGVSQTPSNKVTEKGKYVELRCDPISGHTALYWYRQSLGQGPEFLIYFQGTGAADDSGLPNDRFFAVRPEGSVSTLKIQRTERGDSAVYLCASSPWTGNTGELFFGEGSRLTVL.